The present T cell receptor beta chain was sequenced within a study of response to subunit inactivated influenza vaccine. This clonotype was seen a handful of times. The germline CDR1 and CDR2 sequences are SQVTM and ANQGSEA. The CDR3 runs 13 residues. The V segment lost 6 bases and the J segment 2 bases; nucleotides outside the gene matches: 6. Via MiXCR, TCRdb re-called the RT-PCR reads, giving one row per CDR3 protein. Of hundreds of thousands of distinct CDR3 sequences listed, 10% to 15% are singletons. This sequence was found in a man in his forties or fifties who received an inactivated influenza vaccine. V usage is TRBV29-1 and J usage is TRBJ2-5; 7 bases are shared with TRBD1. Sequencing used PBMCs from blood, obtained about 6 weeks after vaccination. CDR3 in DNA: TGCAGCGTGAGGGACAGCAGGCAAGAGACCCAGTACTTC. Its translation is CSVRDSRQETQYF.